This TCR beta chain was found in a study of T cell changes during pregnancy in multiple sclerosis. Libraries were prepared by immunoSEQ multiplex PCR; TCRdb keeps only in-frame clonotypes and omits some of them. The data show around 72,000 clones, 91% seen once. Trimming took 5 bases from V and 9 from J; bases not matched to a gene: 4. Germline V gives CDR1 SEHNR, CDR2 FQNEAQ (reference sequence). The CDR3 length is 14 residues. Source: peripheral blood, taken in the third trimester of pregnancy. The receptor comes from a female donor in good health, enrolled as a control in a pregnancy study. This rearrangement joins TRBV7-9 to TRBJ2-1; 13 bases align to TRBD2. The CDR3 bases are TGTGCCAGCAGCCTGGGACTAGCGGGACGTGAGCAGTTCTTC. Protein sequence: CASSLGLAGREQFF.